This record covers a single TCR beta chain. There is no known antigen for this receptor. No base quality values were provided; no much bigger clone lies one nucleotide off. The germline V gene encodes CDR1 MNHNS and CDR2 SASEGT. Trimming accounts for 6 bases at V and 1 base at J, while the number of junction bases matched to no gene is 3. The CDR3 runs 15 residues from the cysteine to the phenylalanine. The read is trimmed to its CDR3 DNA, 45 bases read in frame from base 1. Receptor amplification or capture employed the immunoSEQ multiplex PCR assay. Sourced from immuneACCESS, this table was stored by TCRdb with only in-frame sequences that have V and J called. A share of the clones is absent; for the studies checked, an unresolved V gene accounts for under half, and the remainder has no known explanation. This sample holds almost 40,000 clones; around nine tenths were observed only once. The top ten clones comprise roughly 0.38% of the sample.

These data originate in a study of T cell changes during pregnancy in multiple sclerosis (dated by TCRdb to the late 2010s). Regarding the study in general: The study examined how the T cell repertoire changed over the course of pregnancy in women with multiple sclerosis.

Recombination linked TRBV6-1 to TRBJ2-4; 10 bases in the middle match TRBD1. The TCR originated in a female donor in good health, enrolled as a control in a pregnancy study. Sequenced here: CD4+ T cells from peripheral blood mononuclear cells, sampled in the third trimester of pregnancy. The bases read TGTGCCAGCAGAGAGGGACAGGGGGCCAAAAACATTCAGTACTTC. The encoded protein is CASREGQGAKNIQYF.